This entry lists 10 T cell receptor beta chains sequenced from one sample in a study of T-cell reconstitution after alpha-beta-depleted transplantation in children. The library targeted TCRbeta and was prepared with unique molecular identifiers. From the PCR reads, TCRdb called clonotypes with MiXCR, one entry per CDR3 protein. This table holds roughly 100,000 distinct CDR3 sequences, 6% to 9% found once. This sample comprised PBMCs, obtained before TCRalphabeta/CD19-depleted stem cell transplant. The origin of the receptors is a boy between 2 and 15 years old with acute lymphoblastic leukemia, due to receive a stem cell transplant.

This clonotype was seen at least ten times. The chain links TRBV27 to TRBJ1-6; D uncertain. V lost 3 bases and J 7 bases, leaving 10 bases between the germline ends. Per the germline V gene, CDR1 is MNHEY and CDR2 is SMNVEV (reference sequence). The CDR3 runs 14 residues. CDR3 sequence: CASSFPRWNSPLHF. For the CDR3, the DNA is TGTGCCAGCAGTTTCCCGAGGTGGAATTCACCCCTCCACTTT.

This chain joins TRBV2 and TRBJ1-4, with a tentative D call TRBD1 (6 bases). Trimming cost V 11 bases and J 8 bases, with 18 bases left between them. Germline CDR1 reads SNHLY; CDR2 reads FYNNEI. The CDR3 loop spans 13 amino acids. The CDR3 region is CAVGAGSMEKLFF. The CDR3 DNA reads as TGTGCCGTGGGGGCAGGGTCGATGGAAAAACTGTTTTTT.

This clonotype was seen many times. This chain uses TRBV20-1 with TRBJ1-5, with D possibly TRBD1 on 6 matching bases. CDR3 length: 13 amino acids. The germline V and J ends were trimmed by 1 base and 5 bases, with 9 bases remaining between them. From germline, CDR1 is DFQATT and CDR2 SNEGSKA (reference sequence). As DNA, the CDR3 is TGCAGTGCTAGAGCCGCAGGGGATCAGCCCCAGCATTTT. The encoded protein is CSARAAGDQPQHF.

The sample holds a few counts of this clonotype. The chain combines TRBV6-1 with TRBJ2-2; possible D gene TRBD1, 5 bases. The V gene's germline CDR1 is MNHNS and CDR2 SASEGT. This CDR3 region has 17 residues. Trimming removed 6 bases at V and 2 bases at J, with 19 bases between. CDR3 in DNA: TGTGCCAGCAGCTCGGATAATCAGGGATATAACACCGGGGAGCTGTTTTTT. Translating it yields CASSSDNQGYNTGELFF.

V usage is TRBV4-1 and J usage is TRBJ1-3; weak D call: TRBD1 (5 bases). V gave up 6 bases and J gave up 0 bases, with 18 bases separating them. CDR1 is MGHRA, CDR2 YSYEKL, per germline. The CDR3 is made up of 17 amino acids. CDR3 sequence: CASSPGRQRGSGNTIYF. The CDR3 bases are TGCGCCAGCAGTCCCGGGCGGCAAAGGGGCTCTGGAAACACCATATATTTT.

This clonotype was seen many times. This chain joins TRBV2 and TRBJ1-3; no clear D. Germline V lookup: CDR1 SNHLY, CDR2 FYNNEI. The CDR3 spans 15 residues. Trimming cost V 4 bases and J 3 bases, with 13 bases left between them. Here the CDR3 DNA reads TGTGCCAGCAGTGGATCCCAGAGAAATGGAAACACCATATATTTT. Translation gives CASSGSQRNGNTIYF.

This sequence joins TRBV9 and TRBJ2-7, with TRBD2 matching 9 bases. This CDR3 comprises 15 residues. V lost 0 bases and J lost 3; bases outside the gene matches: 4. Germline V gene sequence: CDR1 SGDLS, CDR2 YYNGEE. This chain's CDR3 is CASSVEASGDYEQYF. In nucleotides, the CDR3 is TGTGCCAGCAGCGTAGAGGCTAGCGGGGACTACGAGCAGTACTTC.

The rearrangement links TRBV12-3 or TRBV12-4 to TRBJ1-6; 9 bases are shared with TRBD1. J gave up 5 bases and V 8 bases, and 1 base lay outside the gene matches. The CDR3 length is 13 residues. This CDR3 reads CASGTGNNSPLHF. CDR3 nucleotide sequence: TGTGCCAGCGGGACAGGGAATAATTCACCCCTCCACTTT.

The chain has TRBV4-1 and TRBJ1-6; no clear D. Germline V gene sequence: CDR1 MGHRA, CDR2 YSYEKL. This CDR3 is 17 amino acids long. The V end lost 0 bases, the J end lost 2 bases, and 11 bases lay between the germline ends. This CDR3 reads CASSQDGREAYNSPLHF. In nucleotides, the CDR3 is TGCGCCAGCAGCCAAGACGGCCGGGAAGCCTATAATTCACCCCTCCACTTT.

This clonotype was counted only a few times. The chain joins TRBV12-3 or TRBV12-4 to TRBJ1-5; 12 bases match TRBD1. The CDR3 covers 16 residues. Germline trimming cut 6 bases from V and 0 bases from J; bases unmatched to any gene: 3. This chain's CDR3 is CASSGTGGYSNQPQHF. The CDR3 bases are TGTGCCAGCAGCGGGACAGGGGGCTATAGCAATCAGCCCCAGCATTTT.